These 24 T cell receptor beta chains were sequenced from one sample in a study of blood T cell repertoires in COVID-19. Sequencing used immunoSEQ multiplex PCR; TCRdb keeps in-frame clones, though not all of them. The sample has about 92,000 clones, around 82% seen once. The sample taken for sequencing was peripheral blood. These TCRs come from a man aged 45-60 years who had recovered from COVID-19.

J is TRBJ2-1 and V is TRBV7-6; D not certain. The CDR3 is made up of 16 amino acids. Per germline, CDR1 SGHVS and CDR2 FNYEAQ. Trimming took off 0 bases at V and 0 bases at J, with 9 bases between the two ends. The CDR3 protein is CASSLAAASSYNEQFF. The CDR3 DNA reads TGTGCCAGCAGCTTAGCAGCCGCGTCCTCCTACAATGAGCAGTTCTTC.

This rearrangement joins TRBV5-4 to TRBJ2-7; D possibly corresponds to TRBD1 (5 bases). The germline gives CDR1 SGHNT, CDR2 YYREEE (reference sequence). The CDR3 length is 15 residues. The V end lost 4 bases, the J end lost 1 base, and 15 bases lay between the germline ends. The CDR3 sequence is CASSPQRGFSYEQYF. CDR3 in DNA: TGTGCCAGCAGCCCGCAAAGGGGCTTTTCCTACGAGCAGTACTTC. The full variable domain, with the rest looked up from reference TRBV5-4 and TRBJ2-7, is ETGVTQSPTHLIKTRGQQVTLRCSSQSGHNTVSWYQQALGQGPQFIFQYYREEENGRGNFPPRFSGLQFPNYSSELNVNALELDDSALYLCASSPQRGFSYEQYFGPGTRLTVT.

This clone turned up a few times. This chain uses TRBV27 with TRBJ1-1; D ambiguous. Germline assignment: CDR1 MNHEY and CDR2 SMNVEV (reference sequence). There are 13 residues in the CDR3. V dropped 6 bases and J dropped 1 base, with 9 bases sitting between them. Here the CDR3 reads CASRSGANTEAFF. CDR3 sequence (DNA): TGTGCCAGCAGATCTGGAGCGAACACTGAAGCTTTCTTT.

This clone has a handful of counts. The CDR3 sequence: CASSKQRGNTGELFF. DNA for the CDR3: TGTGCCAGCAGCAAACAGCGGGGAAACACCGGGGAGCTGTTTTTT. The chain joins TRBV21-1 to TRBJ2-2; TRBD2, the table's D call, was not compared with the DNA. TRBV21-1 is a pseudogene. There are 15 residues in the CDR3.

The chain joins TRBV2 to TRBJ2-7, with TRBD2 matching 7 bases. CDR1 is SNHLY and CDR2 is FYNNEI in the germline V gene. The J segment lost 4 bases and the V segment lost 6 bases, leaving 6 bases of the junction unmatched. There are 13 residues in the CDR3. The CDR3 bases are TGTGCCAGCAGGGGTAGGGAGGGTTACGAGCAGTACTTC. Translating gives CASRGREGYEQYF.

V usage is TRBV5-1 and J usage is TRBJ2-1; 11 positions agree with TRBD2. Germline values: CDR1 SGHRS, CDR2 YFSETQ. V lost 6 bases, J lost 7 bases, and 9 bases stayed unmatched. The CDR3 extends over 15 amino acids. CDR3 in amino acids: CASTFPGLAVNEQFF. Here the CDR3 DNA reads TGCGCCAGCACCTTCCCGGGACTAGCGGTGAATGAGCAGTTCTTC.

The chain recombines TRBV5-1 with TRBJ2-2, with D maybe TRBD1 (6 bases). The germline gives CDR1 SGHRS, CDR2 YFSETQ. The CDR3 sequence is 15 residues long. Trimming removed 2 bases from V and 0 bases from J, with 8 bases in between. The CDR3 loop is CASSFGTTNTGELFF. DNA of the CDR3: TGCGCCAGCAGCTTCGGGACAACGAACACCGGGGAGCTGTTTTTT.

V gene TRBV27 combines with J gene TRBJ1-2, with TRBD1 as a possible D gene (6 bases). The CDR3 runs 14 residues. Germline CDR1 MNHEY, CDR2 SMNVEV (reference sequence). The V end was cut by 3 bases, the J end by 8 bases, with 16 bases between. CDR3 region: CASSLTRGLGGYTF. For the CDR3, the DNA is TGTGCCAGCAGTTTGACAAGGGGGTTAGGAGGCTACACCTTC.

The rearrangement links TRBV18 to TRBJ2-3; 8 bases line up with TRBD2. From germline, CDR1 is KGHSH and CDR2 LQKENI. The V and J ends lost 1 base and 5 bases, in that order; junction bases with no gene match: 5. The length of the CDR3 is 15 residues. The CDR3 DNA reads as TGTGCCAGCTCACCACAGCGGGGGCGCAGAGATACGCAGTATTTT. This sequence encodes CASSPQRGRRDTQYF.

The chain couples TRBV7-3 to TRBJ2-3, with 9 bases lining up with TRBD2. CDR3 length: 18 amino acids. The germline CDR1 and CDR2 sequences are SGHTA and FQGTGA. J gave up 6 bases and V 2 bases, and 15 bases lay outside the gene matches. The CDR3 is CASSLGLAGGLRMDTQYF. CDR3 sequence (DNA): TGTGCCAGCAGCTTAGGTCTCGCGGGAGGGTTGAGAATGGATACGCAGTATTTT.

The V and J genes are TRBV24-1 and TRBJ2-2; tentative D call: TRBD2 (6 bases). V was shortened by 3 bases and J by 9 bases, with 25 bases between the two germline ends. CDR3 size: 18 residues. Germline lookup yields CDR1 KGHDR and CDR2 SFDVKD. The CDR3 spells CATSDGDKTADGGRELFF. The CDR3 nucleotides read TGTGCCACCAGTGATGGGGATAAAACAGCAGATGGAGGGCGGGAGCTGTTTTTT.

The chain's CDR3 is CASSLSLTGGTEAFF. The CDR3 bases are TGTGCCAGCAGCTTATCTCTCACAGGGGGGACTGAAGCTTTCTTT. V is TRBV7-3 and J is TRBJ1-1; 8 bases fit TRBD1. The junction had 7 bases not matched to a gene; V was cut back by 2 bases and J by 5 bases. CDR3 length: 15 amino acids. Germline lookup yields CDR1 SGHTA and CDR2 FQGTGA. Together with reference TRBV7-3 and TRBJ1-1, the CDR3 gives the full variable domain: GAGVSQTPSNKVTEKGKYVELRCDPISGHTALYWYRQSLGQGPEFLIYFQGTGAADDSGLPNDRFFAVRPEGSVSTLKIQRTERGDSAVYLCASSLSLTGGTEAFFGQGTRLTVV.

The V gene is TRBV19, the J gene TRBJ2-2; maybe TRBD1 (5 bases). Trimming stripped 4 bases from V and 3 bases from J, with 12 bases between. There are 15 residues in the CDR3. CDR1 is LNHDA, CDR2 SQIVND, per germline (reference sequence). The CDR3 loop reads CASSKRGSDTGELFF. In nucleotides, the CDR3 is TGTGCCAGTAGTAAAAGGGGCAGCGACACCGGGGAGCTGTTTTTT.

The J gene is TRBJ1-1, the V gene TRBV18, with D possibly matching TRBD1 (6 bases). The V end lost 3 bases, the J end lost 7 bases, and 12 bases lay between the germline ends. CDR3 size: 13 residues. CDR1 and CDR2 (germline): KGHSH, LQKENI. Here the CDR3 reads CASSPAYRVEAFF. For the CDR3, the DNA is TGTGCCAGCTCACCCGCCTACAGGGTTGAAGCTTTCTTT.

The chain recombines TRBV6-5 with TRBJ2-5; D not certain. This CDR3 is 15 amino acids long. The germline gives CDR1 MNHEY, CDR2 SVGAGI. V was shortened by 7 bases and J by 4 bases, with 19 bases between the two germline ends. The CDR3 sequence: CASTSGVKQGETQYF. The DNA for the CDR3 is TGTGCCAGCACCTCTGGAGTCAAACAAGGAGAGACCCAGTACTTC.

The CDR3 protein is CASSLTGANTEAFF. The DNA of the CDR3 is TGTGCCAGTAGTCTAACAGGGGCGAACACTGAAGCTTTCTTT. The chain recombines TRBV19 with TRBJ1-1; TRBD1 agrees at 7 bases. The V gene's germline CDR1 is LNHDA and CDR2 SQIVND (reference sequence). The CDR3 sequence is 14 residues long. With V trimmed by 5 bases and J by 1 base, 4 bases remained unmatched.

As DNA, the CDR3 is TGTGCCAGCAGCCCCGGACTAGCGGATACGCAGTATTTT. The encoded protein is CASSPGLADTQYF. The J gene is TRBJ2-3, the V gene TRBV9, with 9 bases fitting TRBD2. Germline values: CDR1 SGDLS, CDR2 YYNGEE. The CDR3 runs 13 residues. V trimming: 4 bases; J trimming: 6 bases; junction bases outside the gene matches: 3.

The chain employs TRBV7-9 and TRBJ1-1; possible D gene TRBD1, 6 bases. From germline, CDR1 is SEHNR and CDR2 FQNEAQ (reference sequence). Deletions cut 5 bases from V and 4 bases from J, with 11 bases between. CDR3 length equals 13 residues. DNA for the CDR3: TGTGCCAGCAGCCTGACAGGAGCCACTGAAGCTTTCTTT. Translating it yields CASSLTGATEAFF.

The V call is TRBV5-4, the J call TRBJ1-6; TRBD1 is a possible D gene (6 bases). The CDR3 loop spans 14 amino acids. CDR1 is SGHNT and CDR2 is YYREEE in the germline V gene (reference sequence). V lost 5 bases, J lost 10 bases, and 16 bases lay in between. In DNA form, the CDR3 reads TGTGCCAGCAGGCAGAACAGGGATCGCTCACCCCTCCACTTT. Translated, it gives CASRQNRDRSPLHF.

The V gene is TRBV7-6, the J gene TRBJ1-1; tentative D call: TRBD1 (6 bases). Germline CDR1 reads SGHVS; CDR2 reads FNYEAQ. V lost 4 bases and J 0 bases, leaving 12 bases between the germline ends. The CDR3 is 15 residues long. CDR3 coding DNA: TGTGCCAGCAGCTCCCTACAGGGAGTGAACACTGAAGCTTTCTTT. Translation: CASSSLQGVNTEAFF.

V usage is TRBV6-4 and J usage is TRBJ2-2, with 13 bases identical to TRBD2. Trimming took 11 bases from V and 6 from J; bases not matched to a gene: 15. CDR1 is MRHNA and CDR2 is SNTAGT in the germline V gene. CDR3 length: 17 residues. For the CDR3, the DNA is TGTGCCGCGGGGAGAATCGGACTAGCGGGAGACCCCGGGGAGCTGTTTTTT. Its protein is CAAGRIGLAGDPGELFF.

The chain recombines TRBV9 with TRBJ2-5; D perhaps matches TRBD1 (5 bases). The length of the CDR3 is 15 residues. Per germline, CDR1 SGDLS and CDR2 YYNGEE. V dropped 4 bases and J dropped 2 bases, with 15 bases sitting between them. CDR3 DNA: TGTGCCAGCAGCCAATCGGTGGGGCAGCAAGAGACCCAGTACTTC. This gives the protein CASSQSVGQQETQYF. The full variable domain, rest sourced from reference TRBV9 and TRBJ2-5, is DSGVTQTPKHLITATGQRVTLRCSPRSGDLSVYWYQQSLDQGLQFLIQYYNGEERAKGNILERFSAQQFPDLHSELNLSSLELGDSALYFCASSQSVGQQETQYFGPGTRLLVL.

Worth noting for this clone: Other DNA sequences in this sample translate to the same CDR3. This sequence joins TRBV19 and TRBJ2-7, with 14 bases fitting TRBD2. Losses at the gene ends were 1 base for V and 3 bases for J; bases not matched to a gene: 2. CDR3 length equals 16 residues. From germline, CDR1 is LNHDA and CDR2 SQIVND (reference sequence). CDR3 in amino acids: CASSIGLAGGIYEQYF. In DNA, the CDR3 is TGTGCCAGTAGTATAGGACTAGCGGGAGGGATCTACGAGCAGTACTTC.

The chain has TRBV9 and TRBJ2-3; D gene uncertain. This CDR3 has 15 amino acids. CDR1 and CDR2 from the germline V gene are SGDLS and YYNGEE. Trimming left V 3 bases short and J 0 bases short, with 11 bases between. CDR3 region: CASSAIRTSTDTQYF. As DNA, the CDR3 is TGTGCCAGCAGCGCCATCCGAACTAGCACAGATACGCAGTATTTT.